This T cell receptor (beta chain) is drawn from a study of blood T cell repertoires in COVID-19. The ends lost 11 bases at V and 5 bases at J; junction bases unmatched: 9. The germline V gene has CDR1 ENHRY and CDR2 SYGVKD. The CDR3 totals 14 residues. Profiled with immunoSEQ multiplex PCR; TCRdb holds only in-frame clones, not every one. Among about 81,000 clones, about 90% were seen once, and the ten largest hold around 4.8%. The clonotype comes from an elderly woman with acute or convalescent COVID-19. The sequencing sample was made of peripheral blood. The J gene is TRBJ2-5, the V gene TRBV10-3, with 12 bases lining up with TRBD2. CDR3 DNA sequence: TGTGCCGCGACTAGCGGGAGTTCGGTGGAGACCCAGTACTTC. Translated, it gives CAATSGSSVETQYF.